This TCR beta chain was obtained from a study of immune reconstitution after stem cell transplant in scleroderma (dated by TCRdb to 2015 to 2018). To prepare the library, RT-PCR was applied. TCRdb names Illumina MiSeq as the instrument used. TCRdb reworked the public reads: Q25 trimming with fastp, MiXCR clone assembly, productive beta chains retained. Each record represents a unique CDR3 protein, reported with the most common genes and DNA among its rows. Here the sample has around 2,600 distinct CDR3 sequences; 3.6% occur a single time. Clones ranked in the top ten supply less than 3.5% of the sample. On this clonotype: It has no known antigen specificity. No base-level quality is on record; no much larger clone is a single base apart.

V was cut back by 6 bases and J by 0 bases, leaving a gap of 15 bases between them. Per the germline V gene, SQVTM is the CDR1 and ANQGSEA is the CDR2. The CDR3 has 15 amino acids, counting the end cysteine and phenylalanine. Just the 45-base CDR3 DNA is kept, in frame starting at base 1. The TCR was taken from a human donor with systemic sclerosis. The receptor chain draws on TRBV29-1 and TRBJ1-3, with no D gene named confidently. This specimen was taken before or after autologous hematopoietic stem cell transplantation (not recorded which). The CDR3 protein: CSVGGPTFSGNTIYF. The sequenced DNA: TGCAGCGTGGGCGGACCGACGTTCTCTGGAAACACCATATATTTT.